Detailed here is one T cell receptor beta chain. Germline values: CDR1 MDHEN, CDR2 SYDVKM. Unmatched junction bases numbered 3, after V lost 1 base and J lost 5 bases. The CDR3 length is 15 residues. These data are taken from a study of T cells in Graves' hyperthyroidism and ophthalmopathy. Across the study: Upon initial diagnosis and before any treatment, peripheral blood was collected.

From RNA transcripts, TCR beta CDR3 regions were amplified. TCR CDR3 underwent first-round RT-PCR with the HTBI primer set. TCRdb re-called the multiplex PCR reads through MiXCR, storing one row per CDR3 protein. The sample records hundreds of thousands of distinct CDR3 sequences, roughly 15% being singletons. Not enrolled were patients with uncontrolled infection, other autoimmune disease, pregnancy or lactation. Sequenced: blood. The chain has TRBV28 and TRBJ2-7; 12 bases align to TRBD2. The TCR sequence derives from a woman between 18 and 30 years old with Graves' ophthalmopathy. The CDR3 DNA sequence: TGTGCCAGCAGTTTATTGTCTAGCGGGGGGGACGAGCAGTACTTC. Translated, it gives CASSLLSSGGDEQYF.